This T cell receptor beta chain was sequenced for a study of read filtering for tumor transcriptome and immune sequencing. The CDR3 runs 17 residues. Germline V lookup: CDR1 MGHRA, CDR2 YSYEKL. V lost 0 bases to trimming and J lost 5 bases; unmatched junction nucleotides: 5. This clonotype was observed a handful of times. The library was built from about 400 ng RNA with molecular barcoded adaptors for alpha/delta and beta/gamma chains. TCRdb itself ran the reads through MiXCR, one entry per CDR3 protein. The sample shows 30,000 to 45,000 distinct CDR3 sequences, roughly 13% of them seen only once. This chain joins TRBV4-1 and TRBJ2-1, with 12 bases matching TRBD2. This clonotype originated in a donor aged 40 or older with multiple myeloma. The sequencing sample was made of a population of CD138-negative cells sorted from bone marrow. CDR3 region: CASSQDPRTSGNNEQFF. The DNA for the CDR3 is TGCGCCAGCAGCCAAGATCCCAGGACTAGCGGGAACAATGAGCAGTTCTTC.